This T cell receptor (beta chain) originates from a study of T-cell reconstitution after alpha-beta-depleted transplantation in children. Study observations and caveats: Counts and diversity of T cells one year after transplant came mostly from newly produced T cells.

Unique molecular identifiers were used to barcode this TCRbeta library. MiXCR was run by TCRdb on the PCR reads, yielding one entry per CDR3 protein. Of 120,000 to 150,000 distinct CDR3 sequences listed, around 8.5% are singletons. Germline-derived CDR1 and CDR2 are LGHDT and YNNKEL (reference sequence). V dropped 1 base and J dropped 5 bases, with 6 bases sitting between them. This CDR3 spans 13 amino acids. This clonotype showed up many times. Antigen specificity is unknown. This TCR was sampled from a female patient under 10 years old who had a stem cell transplant for congenital amegakaryocytic thrombocytopenia, so the T cells may come from the graft donor. The material sequenced was PBMCs, mostly from graft donor cells, taken 180 days after TCRalphabeta/CD19-depleted stem cell transplant. The chain combines TRBV3-1 with TRBJ2-1, with D uncertain. CDR3 residues: CASSQVSHNEQFF. CDR3 coding DNA: TGTGCCAGCAGCCAAGTGTCCCACAATGAGCAGTTCTTC.